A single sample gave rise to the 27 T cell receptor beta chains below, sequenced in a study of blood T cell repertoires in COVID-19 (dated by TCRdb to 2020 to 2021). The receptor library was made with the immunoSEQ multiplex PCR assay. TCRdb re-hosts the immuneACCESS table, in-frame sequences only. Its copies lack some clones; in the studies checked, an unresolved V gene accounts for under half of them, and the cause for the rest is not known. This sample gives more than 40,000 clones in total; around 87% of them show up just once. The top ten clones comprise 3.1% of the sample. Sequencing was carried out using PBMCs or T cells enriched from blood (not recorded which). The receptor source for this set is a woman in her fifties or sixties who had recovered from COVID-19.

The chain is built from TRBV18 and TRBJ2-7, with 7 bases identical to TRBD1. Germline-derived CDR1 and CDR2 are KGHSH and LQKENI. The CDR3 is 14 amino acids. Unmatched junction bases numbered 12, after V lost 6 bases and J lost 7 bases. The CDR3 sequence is CASSHRGSKGEQYF. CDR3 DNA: TGTGCCAGCTCCCACAGGGGTTCAAAGGGGGAGCAGTACTTC.

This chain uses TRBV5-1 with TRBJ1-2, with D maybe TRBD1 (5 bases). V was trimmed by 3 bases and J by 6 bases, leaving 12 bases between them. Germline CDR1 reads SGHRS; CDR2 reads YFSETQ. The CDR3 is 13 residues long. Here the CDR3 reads CASSYQGRDGYTF. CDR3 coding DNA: TGCGCCAGCAGCTACCAGGGAAGGGATGGCTACACCTTC.

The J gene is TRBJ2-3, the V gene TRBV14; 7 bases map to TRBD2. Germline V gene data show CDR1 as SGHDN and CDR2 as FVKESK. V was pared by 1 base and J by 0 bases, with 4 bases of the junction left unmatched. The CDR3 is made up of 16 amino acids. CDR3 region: CASSQASGSSTDTQYF. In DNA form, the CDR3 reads TGTGCCAGCAGCCAAGCTAGCGGATCGAGCACAGATACGCAGTATTTT.

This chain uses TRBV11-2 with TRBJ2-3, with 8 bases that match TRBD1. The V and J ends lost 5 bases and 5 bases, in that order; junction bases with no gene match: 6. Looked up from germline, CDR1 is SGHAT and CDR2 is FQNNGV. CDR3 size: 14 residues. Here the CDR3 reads CASSKTGGGDTQYF. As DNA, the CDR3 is TGTGCCAGCAGCAAAACAGGGGGTGGAGATACGCAGTATTTT.

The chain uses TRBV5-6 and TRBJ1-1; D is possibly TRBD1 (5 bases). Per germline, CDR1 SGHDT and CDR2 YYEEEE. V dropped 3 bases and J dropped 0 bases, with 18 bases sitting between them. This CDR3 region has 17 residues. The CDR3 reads CASSSIGYRYLNTEAFF. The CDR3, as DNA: TGTGCCAGCAGCTCGATTGGCTACAGGTACCTGAACACTGAAGCTTTCTTT.

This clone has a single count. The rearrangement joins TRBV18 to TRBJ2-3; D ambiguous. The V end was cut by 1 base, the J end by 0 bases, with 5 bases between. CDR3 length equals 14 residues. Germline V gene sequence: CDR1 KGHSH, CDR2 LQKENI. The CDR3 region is CASSPLTSTDTQYF. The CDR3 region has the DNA TGTGCCAGCTCACCACTGACTAGCACAGATACGCAGTATTTT.

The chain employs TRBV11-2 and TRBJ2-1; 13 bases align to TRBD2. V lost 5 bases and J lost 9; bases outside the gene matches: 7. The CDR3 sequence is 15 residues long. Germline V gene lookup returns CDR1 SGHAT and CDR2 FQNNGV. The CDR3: CASSPGLAGMREQFF. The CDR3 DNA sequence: TGTGCCAGCAGCCCGGGACTAGCGGGAATGCGTGAGCAGTTCTTC. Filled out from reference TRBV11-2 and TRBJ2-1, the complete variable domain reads EAGVAQSPRYKIIEKRQSVAFWCNPISGHATLYWYQQILGQGPKLLIQFQNNGVVDDSQLPKDRFSAERLKGVDSTLKIQPAKLEDSAVYLCASSPGLAGMREQFFGPGTRLTVL.

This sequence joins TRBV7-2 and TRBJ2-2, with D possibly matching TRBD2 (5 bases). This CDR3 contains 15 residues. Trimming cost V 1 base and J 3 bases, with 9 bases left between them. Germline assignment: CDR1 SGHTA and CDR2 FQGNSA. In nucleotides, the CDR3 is TGTGCCAGCAGCTTAGGAGGGCCCCACACCGGGGAGCTGTTTTTT. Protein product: CASSLGGPHTGELFF. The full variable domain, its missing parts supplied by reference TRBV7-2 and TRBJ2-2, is GAGVSQSPSNKVTEKGKDVELRCDPISGHTALYWYRQSLGQGLEFLIYFQGNSAPDKSGLPSDRFSAERTGGSVSTLTIQRTQQEDSAVYLCASSLGGPHTGELFFGEGSRLTVL.

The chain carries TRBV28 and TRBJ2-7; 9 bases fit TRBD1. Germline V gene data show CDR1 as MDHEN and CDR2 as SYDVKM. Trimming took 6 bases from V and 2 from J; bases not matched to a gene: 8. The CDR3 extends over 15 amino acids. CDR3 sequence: CASRSGQGTPYEQYF. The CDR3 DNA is TGTGCCAGCAGATCGGGACAGGGCACCCCCTACGAGCAGTACTTC.

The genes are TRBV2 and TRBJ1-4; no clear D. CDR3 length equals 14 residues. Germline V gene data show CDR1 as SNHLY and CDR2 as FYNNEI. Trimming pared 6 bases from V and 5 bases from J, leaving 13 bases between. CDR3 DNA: TGTGCCAGCAGGGGAGGAGGCTGGAATGAAAAACTGTTTTTT. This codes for CASRGGGWNEKLFF.

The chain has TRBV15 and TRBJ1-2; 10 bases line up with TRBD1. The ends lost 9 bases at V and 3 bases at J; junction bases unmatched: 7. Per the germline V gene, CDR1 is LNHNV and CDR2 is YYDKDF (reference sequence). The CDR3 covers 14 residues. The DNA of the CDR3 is TGTGCCACGGGCCGGGACAGGGGAGACTATGGCTACACCTTC. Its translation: CATGRDRGDYGYTF.

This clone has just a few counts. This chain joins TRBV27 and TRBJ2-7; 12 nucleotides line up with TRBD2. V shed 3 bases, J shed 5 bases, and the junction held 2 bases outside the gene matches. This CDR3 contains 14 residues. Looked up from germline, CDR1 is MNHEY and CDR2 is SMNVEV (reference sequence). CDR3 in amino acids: CASSFTSGRNEQYF. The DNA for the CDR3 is TGTGCCAGCAGTTTCACTAGCGGGAGGAACGAGCAGTACTTC.

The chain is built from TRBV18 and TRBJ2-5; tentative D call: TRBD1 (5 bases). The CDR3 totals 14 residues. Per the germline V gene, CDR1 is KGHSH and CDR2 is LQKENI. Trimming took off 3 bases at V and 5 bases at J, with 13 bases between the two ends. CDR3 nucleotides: TGTGCCAGCTCACCGCGACAGCCGAGGGAGACCCAGTACTTC. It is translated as CASSPRQPRETQYF.

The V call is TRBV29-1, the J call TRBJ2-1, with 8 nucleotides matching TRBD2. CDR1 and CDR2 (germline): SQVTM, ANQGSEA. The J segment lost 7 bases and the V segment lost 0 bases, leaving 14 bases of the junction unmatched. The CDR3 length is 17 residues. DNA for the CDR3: TGCAGCGTTGAAGATACCCCTGGAGCGGGAGCTGGAAATGAGCAGTTCTTC. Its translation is CSVEDTPGAGAGNEQFF.

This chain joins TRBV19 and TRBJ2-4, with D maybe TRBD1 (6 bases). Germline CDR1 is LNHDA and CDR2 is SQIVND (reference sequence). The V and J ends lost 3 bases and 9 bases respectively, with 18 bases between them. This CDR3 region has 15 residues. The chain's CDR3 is CASSMPPPQGTIQYF. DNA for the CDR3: TGTGCCAGTAGTATGCCACCGCCACAGGGAACCATTCAGTACTTC.

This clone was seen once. The CDR3 loop reads CASKRGPNEKLFF. The CDR3 nucleotides read TGTGCCAGCAAGCGAGGCCCAAATGAAAAACTGTTTTTT. This chain connects TRBV2 to TRBJ1-4; D is ambiguous. The V gene's germline CDR1 is SNHLY and CDR2 FYNNEI. V lost 7 bases and J lost 5, with 11 bases in between. This CDR3 region has 13 residues.

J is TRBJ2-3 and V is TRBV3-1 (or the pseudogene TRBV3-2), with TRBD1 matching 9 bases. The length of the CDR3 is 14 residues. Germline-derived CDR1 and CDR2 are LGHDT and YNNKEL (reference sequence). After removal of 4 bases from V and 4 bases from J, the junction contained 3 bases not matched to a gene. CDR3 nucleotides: TGTGCCAGCAGCCCTGGACAGGGGTCAGATACGCAGTATTTT. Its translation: CASSPGQGSDTQYF.

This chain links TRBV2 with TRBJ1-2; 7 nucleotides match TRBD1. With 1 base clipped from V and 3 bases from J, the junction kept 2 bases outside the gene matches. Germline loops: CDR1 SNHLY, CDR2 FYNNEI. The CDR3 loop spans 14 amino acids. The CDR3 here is CASSEEGADYGYTF. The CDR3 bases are TGTGCCAGCAGTGAAGAGGGGGCGGACTATGGCTACACCTTC.

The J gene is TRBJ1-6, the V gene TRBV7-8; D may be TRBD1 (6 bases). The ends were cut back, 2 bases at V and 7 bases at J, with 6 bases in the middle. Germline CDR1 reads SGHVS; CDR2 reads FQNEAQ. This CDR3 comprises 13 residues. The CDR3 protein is CASSLTGNSPLHF. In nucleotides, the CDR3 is TGTGCCAGCAGCTTAACAGGGAATTCACCCCTCCACTTT. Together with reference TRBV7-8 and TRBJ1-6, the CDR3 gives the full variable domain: GAGVSQSPRYKVAKRGQDVALRCDPISGHVSLFWYQQALGQGPEFLTYFQNEAQLDKSGLPSDRFFAERPEGSVSTLKIQRTQQEDSAVYLCASSLTGNSPLHFGNGTRLTVT.

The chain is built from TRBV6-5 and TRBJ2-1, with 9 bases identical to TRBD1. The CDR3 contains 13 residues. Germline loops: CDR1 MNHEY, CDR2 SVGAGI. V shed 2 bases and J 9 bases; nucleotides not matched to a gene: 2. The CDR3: CASSYDRGGEQFF. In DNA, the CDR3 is TGTGCCAGCAGTTACGACAGGGGGGGTGAGCAGTTCTTC.

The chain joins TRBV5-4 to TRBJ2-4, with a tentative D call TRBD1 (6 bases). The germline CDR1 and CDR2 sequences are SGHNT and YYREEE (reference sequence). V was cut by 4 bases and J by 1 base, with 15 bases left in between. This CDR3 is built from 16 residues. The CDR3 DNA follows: TGTGCCAGCAGCCCTGACAGGTCCGGCGCCAAAAACATTCAGTACTTC. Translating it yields CASSPDRSGAKNIQYF.

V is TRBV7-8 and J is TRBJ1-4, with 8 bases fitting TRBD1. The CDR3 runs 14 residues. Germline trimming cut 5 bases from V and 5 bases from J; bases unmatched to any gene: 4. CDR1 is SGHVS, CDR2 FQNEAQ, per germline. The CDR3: CASSPGQGNEKLFF. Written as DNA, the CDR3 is TGTGCCAGCAGCCCCGGACAGGGAAATGAAAAACTGTTTTTT.

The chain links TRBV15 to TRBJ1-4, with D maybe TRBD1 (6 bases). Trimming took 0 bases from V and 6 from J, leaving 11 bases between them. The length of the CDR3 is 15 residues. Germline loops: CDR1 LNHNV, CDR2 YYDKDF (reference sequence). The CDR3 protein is CATSRDAQGYEKLFF. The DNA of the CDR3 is TGTGCCACCAGCAGAGATGCCCAGGGGTATGAAAAACTGTTTTTT. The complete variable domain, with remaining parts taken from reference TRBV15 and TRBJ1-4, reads DAMVIQNPRYQVTQFGKPVTLSCSQTLNHNVMYWYQQKSSQAPKLLFHYYDKDFNNEADTPDNFQSRRPNTSFCFLDIRSPGLGDTAMYLCATSRDAQGYEKLFFGSGTQLSVL.

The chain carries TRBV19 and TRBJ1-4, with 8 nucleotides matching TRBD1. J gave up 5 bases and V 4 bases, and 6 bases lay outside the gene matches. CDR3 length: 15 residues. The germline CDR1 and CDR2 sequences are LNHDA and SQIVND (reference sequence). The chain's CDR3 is CASSTGQVMNEKLFF. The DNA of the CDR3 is TGTGCCAGTAGTACGGGACAGGTCATGAATGAAAAACTGTTTTTT.

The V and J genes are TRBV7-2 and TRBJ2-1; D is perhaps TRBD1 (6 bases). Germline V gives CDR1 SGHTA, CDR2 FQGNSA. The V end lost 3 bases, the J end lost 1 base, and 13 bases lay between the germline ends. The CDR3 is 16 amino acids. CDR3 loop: CASSFMGTTSYNEQFF. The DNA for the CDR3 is TGTGCCAGCAGCTTTATGGGGACAACTTCCTACAATGAGCAGTTCTTC.

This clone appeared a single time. CDR3 in amino acids: CASSLEPPGSGVGETQYF. CDR3 nucleotide sequence: TGTGCCAGCAGCTTAGAACCCCCGGGTAGCGGGGTAGGGGAGACCCAGTACTTC. The chain links TRBV13 to TRBJ2-5; TRBD2 matches 8 bases. The CDR3 totals 18 residues. Germline V gene sequence: CDR1 PRHDT, CDR2 FYEKMQ (reference sequence). The junction had 15 bases not matched to a gene; V was cut back by 1 base and J by 5 bases.

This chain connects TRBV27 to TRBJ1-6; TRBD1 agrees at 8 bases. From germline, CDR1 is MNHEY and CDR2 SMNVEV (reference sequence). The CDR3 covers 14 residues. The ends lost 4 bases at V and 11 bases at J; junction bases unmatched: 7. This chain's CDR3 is CASSSDREYAPLHF. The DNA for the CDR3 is TGTGCCAGCAGTTCGGACAGGGAATATGCACCCCTCCACTTT.